This record concerns one T cell receptor beta chain sequence. Its antigen is unidentified. TCRdb reanalysed the 5' RACE reads using MiXCR and keeps one entry per CDR3 protein. The sample shows over 600,000 distinct CDR3 sequences, over 15% of them seen only once. The CDR3 spans 16 residues. Looked up from germline, CDR1 is SGHRS and CDR2 is YFSETQ. V gave up 4 bases and J gave up 0 bases; unmatched junction bases: 6. These data originate in a study of CD8 T cells in ankylosing spondylitis. General study points: Relatively rare in peripheral blood, disease-linked clones were also CD8+. What seemed typical of ankylosing spondylitis blood was a TCR beta motif built from 8 or 9 highly homologous variants. Clones linked to disease were reported to show significant enrichment in matched ankylosing spondylitis synovial fluid.

This clonotype was obtained from a male donor with ankylosing spondylitis. The genes are TRBV5-1 and TRBJ2-5, with 10 bases lining up with TRBD1. The specimen was blood, either unsorted or a sorted T cell fraction (not recorded which). The CDR3 is CASSGGDRGDQETQYF. For the CDR3, the DNA is TGCGCCAGCAGCGGGGGGGACAGGGGAGACCAAGAGACCCAGTACTTC. Variable domain in full (rest from reference TRBV5-1 and TRBJ2-5): KAGVTQTPRYLIKTRGQQVTLSCSPISGHRSVSWYQQTPGQGLQFLFEYFSETQRNKGNFPGRFSGRQFSNSRSEMNVSTLELGDSALYLCASSGGDRGDQETQYFGPGTRLLVL.